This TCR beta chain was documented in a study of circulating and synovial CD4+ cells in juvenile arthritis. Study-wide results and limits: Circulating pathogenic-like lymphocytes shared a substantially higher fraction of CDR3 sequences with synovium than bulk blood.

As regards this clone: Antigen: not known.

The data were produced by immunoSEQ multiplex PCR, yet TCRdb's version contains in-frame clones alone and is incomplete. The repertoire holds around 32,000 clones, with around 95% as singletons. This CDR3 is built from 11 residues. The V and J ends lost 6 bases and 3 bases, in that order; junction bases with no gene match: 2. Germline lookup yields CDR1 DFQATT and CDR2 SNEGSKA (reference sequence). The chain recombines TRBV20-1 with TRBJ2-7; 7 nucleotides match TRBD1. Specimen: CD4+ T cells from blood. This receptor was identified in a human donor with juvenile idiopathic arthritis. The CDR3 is CSAGTVYEQYF. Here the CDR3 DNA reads TGCAGTGCCGGGACAGTCTACGAGCAGTACTTC.